Described below is a single T cell receptor beta chain sequence and its context. Sequenced by immunoSEQ multiplex PCR; TCRdb stores in-frame clones only, minus some. The sample carries just over 8,000 clones, 70% to 90% recorded once. The data derive from a study of T cell responses to AZD1222 COVID-19 vaccine. The length of the CDR3 is 14 residues. The V end lost 0 bases, the J end lost 4 bases, and 9 bases lay between the germline ends. Germline V CDR1 and CDR2: SGHTA, FQGNSA. This chain links TRBV7-2 with TRBJ1-1, with D unclear. The sequence came from an adult who received the AZD1222 COVID-19 vaccine. The sample in question was peripheral blood, obtained 28 days after the second AZD1222 dose. For the CDR3, the DNA is TGTGCCAGCAGCTTAGCGGGTCGGGGCACTGAAGCTTTCTTT. Translated, it gives CASSLAGRGTEAFF.